This TCR beta chain comes out of a study of preoperative IRX-2 immunotherapy in early breast cancer. The CDR3 is made up of 16 amino acids. V lost 0 bases and J 2 bases, leaving 9 bases between the germline ends. Per germline, CDR1 SGHRS and CDR2 YFSETQ. Treatment denoted: preoperative locoregional IRX-2 cytokine immunotherapy. This phase Ib study tested locoregional IRX-2 cytokine immunotherapy given before surgery. Data came from immunoSEQ multiplex PCR; TCRdb stores just in-frame clones and leaves some out. Of roughly 43,000 clones listed, about 95% were seen once; the top ten hold around 1.6%. Sample: tumor tissue, taken after IRX-2 immunotherapy. This clonotype was obtained from a human donor with breast cancer. V usage is TRBV5-1 and J usage is TRBJ2-6; D is ambiguous. This CDR3 is CASSLGVGAGANVLTF. The CDR3 DNA sequence: TGCGCCAGCAGCTTGGGCGTGGGTGCTGGGGCCAACGTCCTGACTTTC.